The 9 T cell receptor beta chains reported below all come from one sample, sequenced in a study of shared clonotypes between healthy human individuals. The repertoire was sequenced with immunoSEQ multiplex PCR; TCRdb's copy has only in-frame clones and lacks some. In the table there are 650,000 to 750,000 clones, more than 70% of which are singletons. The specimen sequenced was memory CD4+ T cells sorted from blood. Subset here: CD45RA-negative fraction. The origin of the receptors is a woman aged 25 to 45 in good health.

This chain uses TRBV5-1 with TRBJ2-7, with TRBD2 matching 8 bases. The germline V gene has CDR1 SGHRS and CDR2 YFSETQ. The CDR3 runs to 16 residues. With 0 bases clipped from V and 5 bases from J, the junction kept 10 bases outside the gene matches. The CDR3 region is CASSLAGGFSFNEQYF. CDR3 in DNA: TGCGCCAGCAGCTTGGCGGGAGGGTTCTCTTTCAACGAGCAGTACTTC.

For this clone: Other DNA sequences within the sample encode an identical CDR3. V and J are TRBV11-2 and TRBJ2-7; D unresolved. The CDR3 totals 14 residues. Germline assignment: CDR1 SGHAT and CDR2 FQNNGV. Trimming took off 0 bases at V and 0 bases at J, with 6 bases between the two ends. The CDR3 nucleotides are TGTGCCAGCAGCTTAGACCCAAGCTCCTACGAGCAGTACTTC. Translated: CASSLDPSSYEQYF.

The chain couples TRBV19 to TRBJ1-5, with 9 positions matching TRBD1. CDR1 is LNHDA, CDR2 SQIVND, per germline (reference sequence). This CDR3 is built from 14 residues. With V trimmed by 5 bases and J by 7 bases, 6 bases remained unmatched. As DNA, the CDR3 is TGTGCCAGTAGTGTCACAGGGGGCGGACAGCCCCAGCATTTT. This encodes CASSVTGGGQPQHF.

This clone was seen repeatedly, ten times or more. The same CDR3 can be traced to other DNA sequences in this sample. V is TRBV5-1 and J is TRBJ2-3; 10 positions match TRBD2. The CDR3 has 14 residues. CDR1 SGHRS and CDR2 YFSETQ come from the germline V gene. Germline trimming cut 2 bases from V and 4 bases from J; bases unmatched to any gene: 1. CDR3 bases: TGCGCCAGCAGCTTAGCGGGAGGGCCAGATACGCAGTATTTT. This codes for CASSLAGGPDTQYF.

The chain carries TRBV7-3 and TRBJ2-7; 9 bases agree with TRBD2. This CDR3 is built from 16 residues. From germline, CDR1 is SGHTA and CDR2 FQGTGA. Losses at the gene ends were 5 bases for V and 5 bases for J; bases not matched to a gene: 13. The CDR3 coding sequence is TGTGCCAGCAGCCCCCGCGGGAGGGCAGTAGGGGACGAGCAGTACTTC. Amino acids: CASSPRGRAVGDEQYF.

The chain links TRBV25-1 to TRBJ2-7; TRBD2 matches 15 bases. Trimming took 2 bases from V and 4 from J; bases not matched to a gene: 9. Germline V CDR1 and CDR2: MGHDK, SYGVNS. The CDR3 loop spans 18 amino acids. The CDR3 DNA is TGTGCCAGCAGTGAAAGTTATGGGACTAGCGGGAGGAAGTACGAGCAGTACTTC. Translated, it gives CASSESYGTSGRKYEQYF.

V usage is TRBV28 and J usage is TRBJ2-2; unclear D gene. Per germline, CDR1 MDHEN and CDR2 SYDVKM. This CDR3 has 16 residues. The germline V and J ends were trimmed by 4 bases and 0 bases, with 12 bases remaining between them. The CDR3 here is CASSWASEPNTGELFF. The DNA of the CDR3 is TGTGCCAGCAGTTGGGCGAGCGAGCCGAACACCGGGGAGCTGTTTTTT.

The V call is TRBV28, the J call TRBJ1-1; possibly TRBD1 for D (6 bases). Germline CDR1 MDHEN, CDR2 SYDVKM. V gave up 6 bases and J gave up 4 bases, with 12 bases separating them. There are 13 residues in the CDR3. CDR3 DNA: TGTGCCAGCAGCGAAGACAGGACCACTGAAGCTTTCTTT. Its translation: CASSEDRTTEAFF.

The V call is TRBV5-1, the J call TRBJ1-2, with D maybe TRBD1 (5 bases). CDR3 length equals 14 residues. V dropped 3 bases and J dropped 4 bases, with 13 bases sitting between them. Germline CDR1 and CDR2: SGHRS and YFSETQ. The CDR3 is CASSSRDRGYGYTF. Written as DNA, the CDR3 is TGCGCCAGCAGCTCCAGGGATCGGGGCTATGGCTACACCTTC.